Listed below are T cell receptor beta chains from one sample, sequenced in a study of metastatic and nonmetastatic thyroid tumors. TCRdb re-called the PCR reads through MiXCR. The sample shows 6,000 to 7,500 clones, around 27% of them seen only once. The sequenced sample was adjacent normal tissue. The source of these receptors is a female donor with papillary thyroid cancer or a benign thyroid nodule (not recorded which). Some clones in this sample may be carry-over from other donors' samples. Each CDR3 is given with its conserved first and last residue. D genes are given only for firm matches. Some rows mark clone size as missing; the rest say once, few, many or name a class of expanded clone.

d_gene: TRBD2
j_gene: TRBJ2-1
abundance: many
v_gene: TRBV24-1
CDR3nt: TGTGCCACCAGCTCCCGTACCCCGACTAGCGGGCAAAATGAGCAGTTCTTC
CDR3aa: CATSSRTPTSGQNEQFF

d_gene: TRBD2
j_gene: TRBJ2-3
abundance: .
v_gene: TRBV6-1
CDR3nt: TGTGCCAGCAGGATAAGCGGGAGAAGGACAGATACGCAGTATTTT
CDR3aa: CASRISGRRTDTQYF

d_gene: TRBD2
j_gene: TRBJ2-1
abundance: few
v_gene: TRBV27
CDR3nt: TGTGCCAGCAGTCCCGTAGCGGGAGCAACCTACAATGAGCAGTTCTTC
CDR3aa: CASSPVAGATYNEQFF

d_gene: .
j_gene: TRBJ1-5
abundance: few
v_gene: TRBV12-3/TRBV12-4
CDR3nt: TGTGCCAGCAGTCCCCAAGGATTGGGCAATCAGCCCCAGCATTTT
CDR3aa: CASSPQGLGNQPQHF

d_gene: TRBD2
j_gene: TRBJ2-2
abundance: few
v_gene: TRBV12-3/TRBV12-4
CDR3nt: TGTGCCAGCAGTTTGAGCGGGAGTGGTGCCGGGGAGCTGTTTTTT
CDR3aa: CASSLSGSGAGELFF

d_gene: .
j_gene: TRBJ1-5
abundance: .
v_gene: TRBV13
CDR3nt: TGTGCCAGCAGCTCCCGGCGATATAGCAATCAGCCCCAGCATTTT
CDR3aa: CASSSRRYSNQPQHF

d_gene: .
j_gene: TRBJ1-2
abundance: .
v_gene: TRBV30
CDR3nt: TGTGCCTGGAAAACAGGAGGAGGCTACACCTTC
CDR3aa: CAWKTGGGYTF

d_gene: TRBD1
j_gene: TRBJ2-5
abundance: few
v_gene: TRBV19
CDR3nt: TGTGCCAGTAGTATTGGCGGGACAGGCCAAGAGACCCAGTACTTC
CDR3aa: CASSIGGTGQETQYF

d_gene: .
j_gene: TRBJ1-6
abundance: large
v_gene: TRBV28
CDR3nt: TGTGCCAGCAGTTTTGAGGAAGCCTATAATTCACCCCTCCACTTT
CDR3aa: CASSFEEAYNSPLHF

d_gene: .
j_gene: TRBJ2-3
abundance: .
v_gene: TRBV27
CDR3nt: TGTGCCAGCAGTTTAGAGGGGTTAGGCACAGATACGCAGTATTTT
CDR3aa: CASSLEGLGTDTQYF

d_gene: TRBD1
j_gene: TRBJ1-1
abundance: .
v_gene: TRBV27
CDR3nt: TGTGCCAGCAGTTCTGGACAGGCAAACACTGAAGCTTTCTTT
CDR3aa: CASSSGQANTEAFF